This TCR beta chain was recovered during a study of glioma-infiltrating T cells after dendritic cell vaccination. This table comes from immunoSEQ multiplex PCR, and its TCRdb copy is limited to in-frame clones, with some not included. The profile shows 30,000 to 40,000 clones, approximately 82% of them singletons. This clone was found a few times. The receptor was isolated from a human donor with glioblastoma. This material consisted of blood, taken before dendritic cell vaccination.

For the CDR3, the DNA is TGTGCCAGCAGCTTCGAAAGCGGGGGGACGTATCCAACCTACAATGAGCAGTTCTTC. Its translation is CASSFESGGTYPTYNEQFF. This sequence joins TRBV7-9 and TRBJ2-1; 9 nucleotides agree with TRBD2. From germline, CDR1 is SEHNR and CDR2 FQNEAQ (reference sequence). The CDR3 contains 19 residues. With V trimmed by 3 bases and J by 2 bases, 14 bases remained unmatched.